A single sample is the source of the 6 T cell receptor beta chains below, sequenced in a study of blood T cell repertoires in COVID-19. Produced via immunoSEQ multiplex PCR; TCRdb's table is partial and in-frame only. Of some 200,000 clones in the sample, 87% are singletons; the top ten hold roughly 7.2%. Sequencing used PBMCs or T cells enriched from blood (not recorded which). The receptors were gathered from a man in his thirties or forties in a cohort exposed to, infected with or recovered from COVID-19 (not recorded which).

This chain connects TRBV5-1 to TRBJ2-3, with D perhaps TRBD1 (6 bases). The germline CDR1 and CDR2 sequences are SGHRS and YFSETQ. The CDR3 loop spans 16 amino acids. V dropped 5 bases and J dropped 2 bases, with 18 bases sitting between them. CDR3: CASSQIQGSTTDTQYF. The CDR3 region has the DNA TGCGCCAGCAGTCAGATTCAGGGGTCCACCACAGATACGCAGTATTTT.

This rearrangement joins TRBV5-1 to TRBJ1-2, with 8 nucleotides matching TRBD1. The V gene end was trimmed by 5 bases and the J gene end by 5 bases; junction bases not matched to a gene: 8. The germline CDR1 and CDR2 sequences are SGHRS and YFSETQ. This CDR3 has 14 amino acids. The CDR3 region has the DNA TGCGCCAGCAGGTCAGGGGGCCTACCTTATGGCTACACCTTC. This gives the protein CASRSGGLPYGYTF. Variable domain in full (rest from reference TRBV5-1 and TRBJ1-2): KAGVTQTPRYLIKTRGQQVTLSCSPISGHRSVSWYQQTPGQGLQFLFEYFSETQRNKGNFPGRFSGRQFSNSRSEMNVSTLELGDSALYLCASRSGGLPYGYTFGSGTRLTVV.

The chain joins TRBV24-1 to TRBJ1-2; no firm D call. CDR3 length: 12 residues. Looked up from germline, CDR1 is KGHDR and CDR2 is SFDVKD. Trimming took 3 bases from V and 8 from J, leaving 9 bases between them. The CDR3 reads CATSDSGQGYTF. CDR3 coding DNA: TGTGCCACCAGTGATAGTGGGCAAGGCTACACCTTC.

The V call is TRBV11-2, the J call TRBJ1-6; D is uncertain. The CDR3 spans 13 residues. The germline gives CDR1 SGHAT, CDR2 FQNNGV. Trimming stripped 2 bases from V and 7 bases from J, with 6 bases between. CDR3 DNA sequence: TGTGCCAGCAGCTTAAATGCGAATTCACCCCTCCACTTT. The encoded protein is CASSLNANSPLHF.

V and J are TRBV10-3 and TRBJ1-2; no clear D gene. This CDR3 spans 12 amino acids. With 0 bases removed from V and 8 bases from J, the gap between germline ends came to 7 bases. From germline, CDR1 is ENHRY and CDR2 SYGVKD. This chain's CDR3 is CAISESGAGYTF. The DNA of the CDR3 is TGTGCCATCAGTGAGTCGGGCGCGGGCTACACCTTC.

CDR3 region: CASREREYKDTQYF. Written as DNA, the CDR3 is TGTGCCAGCAGGGAGCGGGAGTATAAAGATACGCAGTATTTT. The chain uses TRBV27 and TRBJ2-3; 8 positions match TRBD2. In germline, CDR1 is MNHEY, CDR2 SMNVEV (reference sequence). V was pared by 6 bases and J by 5 bases, with 7 bases of the junction left unmatched. This CDR3 is 14 amino acids long.